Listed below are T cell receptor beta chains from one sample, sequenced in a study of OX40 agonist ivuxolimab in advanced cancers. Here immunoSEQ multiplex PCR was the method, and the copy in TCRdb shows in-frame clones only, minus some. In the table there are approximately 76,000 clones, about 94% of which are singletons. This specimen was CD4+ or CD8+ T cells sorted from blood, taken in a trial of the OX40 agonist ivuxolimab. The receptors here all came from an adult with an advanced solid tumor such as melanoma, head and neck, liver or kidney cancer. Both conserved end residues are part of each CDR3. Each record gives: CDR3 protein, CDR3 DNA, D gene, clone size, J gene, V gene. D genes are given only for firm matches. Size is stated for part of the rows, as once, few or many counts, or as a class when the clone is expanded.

CASSPQDSFYEQYF	TGCGCCAGCAGCCCTCAAGACAGTTTTTACGAGCAGTACTTC	-	-	TRBJ2-7	TRBV4-3
CASSLKEAAYNEQFF	TGTGCCAGCAGCCTGAAGGAGGCGGCCTACAATGAGCAGTTCTTC	-	-	TRBJ2-1	TRBV7-3
CASSIYTDTQYF	TGTGCCAGCAGCATATACACAGATACGCAGTATTTT	-	-	TRBJ2-3	TRBV7-2
CASGQGFYEQYF	TGTGCCAGCGGACAGGGTTTCTACGAGCAGTACTTC	TRBD1	-	TRBJ2-7	TRBV9
CASSRGQLNQPQHF	TGTGCCAGCAGTCGTGGACAGCTCAATCAGCCCCAGCATTTT	-	-	TRBJ1-5	TRBV5-6
CASSGSGSSTDTQYF	TGTGCCAGTAGTGGCAGCGGGAGTAGCACAGATACGCAGTATTTT	TRBD2	-	TRBJ2-3	TRBV19
CASSVTGRSGNTIYF	TGCGCCAGCAGCGTGACAGGACGCTCTGGAAACACCATATATTTT	-	once	TRBJ1-3	TRBV5-1
CASSLGTPGSGNTIYF	TGTGCCAGCAGCTTGGGCACCCCCGGCTCTGGAAACACCATATATTTT	-	-	TRBJ1-3	TRBV7-2
CASSKTTVTPGETQYF	TGTGCCAGCAGCAAAACGACAGTCACCCCTGGGGAGACCCAGTACTTC	-	-	TRBJ2-5	TRBV7-2
CASSSGTEQYF	TGTGCCAGCAGCTCGGGAACAGAGCAGTACTTC	-	-	TRBJ2-7	TRBV7-1
CASTSAGQGAKGTEAFF	TGTGCCAGCACCTCGGCGGGCCAGGGGGCAAAAGGCACTGAAGCTTTCTTT	TRBD1	-	TRBJ1-1	TRBV5-6